A selection of T cell receptor beta chains follows, all from one sample in a study of long-term antiretroviral therapy in people with HIV. The data were produced by immunoSEQ multiplex PCR, yet TCRdb's version contains in-frame clones alone and is incomplete. The sample holds around 21,000 clones, approximately 80% seen once. The sample consisted of unsorted PBMCs, taken 0.2 years after starting antiretroviral therapy. Receptors originate from a woman in her twenties or thirties with HIV. The CDR3 runs from the conserved cysteine through the conserved F or W.

J | length | V | CDR3
TRBJ2-2 | 17 | TRBV7-8 | CASSSKTGGVGTGELFF
TRBJ1-4 | 15 | TRBV19 | CASSIVEGFDEKLFF
TRBJ2-6 | 15 | TRBV30 | CVWSVTGSGANVLTF
TRBJ2-2 | 15 | TRBV7-3 | CASSPVGAETGELFF
TRBJ2-2 | 12 | TRBV13 | CASQEGSGELFF
TRBJ1-1 | 17 | TRBV9 | CASSGWTVDHREVKAFF
TRBJ2-2 | 15 | TRBV10-3 | CAISESNRNTGELFF
TRBJ1-2 | 14 | TRBV30 | CAWSGDRILYGYTF
TRBJ1-4 | 15 | TRBV19 | CASSIKTGVNEKLFF
TRBJ1-3 | 17 | TRBV7-6 | CASSPLYHSFSGNTIYF
TRBJ2-5 | 13 | TRBV15 | CATSREYQETQYF
TRBJ2-3 | 16 | TRBV9 | CASSVISGGYTDTQYF
TRBJ1-1 | 14 | TRBV10-3 | CASNRDTPSTEAFF
TRBJ2-2 | 16 | TRBV14 | CASSHPGQLNTGELFF
TRBJ1-2 | 15 | TRBV9 | CASRAGHILRYGYTF
TRBJ2-7 | 15 | TRBV6-5 | CASSPRGGPSYEQYF
TRBJ1-6 | 12 | TRBV27 | CASSSGKSPLHF
TRBJ1-1 | 13 | TRBV30 | CAWGGGMNTEAFF
TRBJ2-1 | 15 | TRBV6-5 | CASSKTSADYNEQFF
TRBJ1-1 | 16 | TRBV2 | CASSALFAGPNTEAFF
TRBJ2-7 | 14 | TRBV5-1 | CASSLGTGTGEQYF
TRBJ1-2 | 15 | TRBV5-4 | CASSPRGVQSMGYTF
TRBJ1-6 | 14 | TRBV12-5 | CASESGTYNSPLHF
TRBJ2-3 | 18 | TRBV14 | CASSQDSQGVIRTDTQYF
TRBJ2-3 | 15 | TRBV27 | CASLPTGGFTDTQYF
TRBJ2-7 | 14 | TRBV29-1 | CSAKPRATTYEQYF
TRBJ2-1 | 15 | TRBV11-2 | CASSFPGTVYNEQFF
TRBJ2-5 | 13 | TRBV29-1 | CSVGRGLAETQYF